The clone carrying this T cell receptor (beta chain) was recorded at least ten times. The antigen is not known. This record comes from a study of human T cells and chemical hapten exposure. Study results and caveats: Relative to controls, expanded TCRs formed significantly more large CDR3 similarity clusters. Among TCRs, those above 1 in 1000 frequency were unaffected by DPC sensitization.

TCRdb reanalysed the RACE reads using MiXCR and keeps one entry per CDR3 protein. The sample has some 74,000 distinct CDR3 sequences, roughly 15% seen once. Time point given: pre-sensitization, week 0. Treatment specified: therapeutic diphenylcyclopropenone sensitization with weekly scalp DPC. Donors were 18 to 70-year-old alopecia patients suitable for DPC. Germline loops: CDR1 MDHEN, CDR2 SYDVKM. The CDR3 has 11 residues. V was cut by 6 bases and J by 9 bases, with 11 bases left in between. The chain combines TRBV28 with TRBJ1-1; unclear D gene. The receptor was derived from a woman aged 45-65 years with alopecia areata. Some clones in this sample may be carry-over from other donors' samples. The source was whole blood, collected in connection with sensitization to the hapten diphenylcyclopropenone (DPC). CDR3 nucleotides: TGTGCCAGCAGCCCAGACGGTCAAGCTTTCTTT. Its translation: CASSPDGQAFF. Drawing the rest from reference TRBV28 and TRBJ1-1, the complete variable domain is DVKVTQSSRYLVKRTGEKVFLECVQDMDHENMFWYRQDPGLGLRLIYFSYDVKMKEKGDIPEGYSVSREKKERFSLILESASTNQTSMYLCASSPDGQAFFGQGTRLTVV.